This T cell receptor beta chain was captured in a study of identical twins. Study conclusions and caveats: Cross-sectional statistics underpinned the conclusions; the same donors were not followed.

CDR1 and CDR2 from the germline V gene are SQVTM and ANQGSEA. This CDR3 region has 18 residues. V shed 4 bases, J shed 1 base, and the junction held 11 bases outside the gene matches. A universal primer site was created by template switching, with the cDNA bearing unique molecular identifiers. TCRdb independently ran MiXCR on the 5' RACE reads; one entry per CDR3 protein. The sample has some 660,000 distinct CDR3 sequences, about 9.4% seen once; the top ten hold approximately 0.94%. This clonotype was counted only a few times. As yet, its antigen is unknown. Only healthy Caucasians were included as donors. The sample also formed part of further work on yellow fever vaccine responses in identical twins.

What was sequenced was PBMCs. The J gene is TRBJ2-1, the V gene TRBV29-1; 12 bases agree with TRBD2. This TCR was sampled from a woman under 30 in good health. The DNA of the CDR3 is TGCAGCGTTGTGTCTCGATCCGGGACTAGCGGGTCCTACAATGAGCAGTTCTTC. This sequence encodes CSVVSRSGTSGSYNEQFF.